The 20 T cell receptor beta chains given below trace back to one sample, sequenced in a study of shared clonotypes between healthy human individuals. TCRdb's copy holds only in-frame clones and misses some; the assay was immunoSEQ multiplex PCR. The repertoire consists of some 980,000 clones, with 76% occurring once and the leading ten covering roughly 1.5%. The sample comprised memory CD4+ T cells sorted from blood. The subset denotes: CD45RA-negative fraction. The receptor set was obtained from a man younger than 30 in good health.

The V and J genes are TRBV5-6 and TRBJ2-1; 8 bases fit TRBD2. The CDR3 totals 13 residues. Per the germline V gene, CDR1 is SGHDT and CDR2 is YYEEEE. J was trimmed by 9 bases and V by 3 bases; bases with no gene match: 5. CDR3 in amino acids: CASSSSGRREQFF. CDR3 DNA sequence: TGTGCCAGCAGCTCAAGCGGGAGACGTGAGCAGTTCTTC. Complete variable domain (other parts from reference TRBV5-6 and TRBJ2-1): DAGVTQSPTHLIKTRGQQVTLRCSPKSGHDTVSWYQQALGQGPQFIFQYYEEEERQRGNFPDRFSGHQFPNYSSELNVNALLLGDSALYLCASSSSGRREQFFGPGTRLTVL.

This chain joins TRBV30 and TRBJ1-2; unclear D gene. The CDR3 is 12 residues long. V lost 2 bases to trimming and J lost 7 bases, with 11 bases between them. CDR1 and CDR2 (germline): GTSNPN, SVGIG (reference sequence). CDR3 amino acids: CAWSRWEGGYTF. As DNA, the CDR3 is TGTGCCTGGAGTAGGTGGGAGGGTGGCTACACCTTC.

This chain joins TRBV5-1 and TRBJ2-3; D is unclear. The CDR3 length is 15 residues. Germline lookup yields CDR1 SGHRS and CDR2 YFSETQ. V lost 0 bases, J lost 0 bases, and 8 bases lay in between. The CDR3 sequence is CASSLGPPSTDTQYF. CDR3 in DNA: TGCGCCAGCAGCTTGGGGCCGCCCAGCACAGATACGCAGTATTTT.

V and J are TRBV7-9 and TRBJ2-3; 14 bases are shared with TRBD2. The germline V gene encodes CDR1 SEHNR and CDR2 FQNEAQ (reference sequence). This CDR3 region has 16 residues. Losses at the gene ends were 7 bases for V and 5 bases for J; bases not matched to a gene: 8. The CDR3 nucleotides read TGTGCCAGCACCCCGGGACTAGCGGGAGATGGAGATACGCAGTATTTT. Its protein product is CASTPGLAGDGDTQYF.

The J gene is TRBJ1-3, the V gene TRBV15; a weak D match, TRBD1 (5 bases). The CDR3 covers 14 residues. V was pared by 4 bases and J by 7 bases, with 14 bases between. Germline V gives CDR1 LNHNV, CDR2 YYDKDF (reference sequence). DNA for the CDR3: TGTGCCACCAGCAAGGAATGGACATCCAACACCATATATTTT. It specifies CATSKEWTSNTIYF.

Written as DNA, the CDR3 is TGTGCCAGCAGCGGGGAAGTATCAGAGACCCAGTACTTC. Protein: CASSGEVSETQYF. The rearrangement uses TRBV2 and TRBJ2-5, with D possibly TRBD2 on 5 matching bases. Trimming stripped 6 bases from V and 4 bases from J, with 12 bases between. This CDR3 has 13 residues. Germline V gives CDR1 SNHLY, CDR2 FYNNEI.

The genes are TRBV10-1 and TRBJ1-5; D gene unclear. Deletions cut 2 bases from V and 0 bases from J, with 11 bases between. The CDR3 has 16 residues. Germline assignment: CDR1 WNHNN and CDR2 SYGVQD (reference sequence). The CDR3 loop is CASSEGSLDSNQPQHF. CDR3 sequence (DNA): TGCGCCAGCAGTGAGGGCTCACTCGATAGCAATCAGCCCCAGCATTTT.

The chain joins TRBV7-6 to TRBJ2-5; possibly TRBD1 or TRBD2 for D (5 bases each). V was pared by 5 bases and J by 7 bases, with 20 bases between. CDR1 SGHVS and CDR2 FNYEAQ come from the germline V gene. There are 15 residues in the CDR3. The CDR3 region has the DNA TGTGCCAGCAGCCGTACCTTAACGGGGCCAGGGACCCAGTACTTC. This sequence encodes CASSRTLTGPGTQYF.

The chain couples TRBV5-4 to TRBJ1-2, with D maybe TRBD1 (6 bases). This CDR3 comprises 14 residues. Germline CDR1 reads SGHNT; CDR2 reads YYREEE (reference sequence). Trimming shortened V by 3 bases and J by 4 bases, and 13 bases separated the two germline ends. The CDR3 nucleotides are TGTGCCAGCAGCTCCCGGACAGCAGCCTATGGCTACACCTTC. It is translated as CASSSRTAAYGYTF.

This clone was counted between two and nine times. The V gene is TRBV5-5, the J gene TRBJ1-6, with no clear D. In germline, CDR1 is SGHKS, CDR2 YYEKEE (reference sequence). The CDR3 is made up of 16 amino acids. V shed 1 base and J shed 9 bases, with 17 bases lying between them. CDR3 DNA sequence: TGTGCCAGCAGCTTGACCCCAACCTTGGGATTTTCACCCCTCCACTTT. It codes for CASSLTPTLGFSPLHF.

The J gene is TRBJ1-1, the V gene TRBV7-9; D is uncertain. The V gene's germline CDR1 is SEHNR and CDR2 FQNEAQ (reference sequence). The CDR3 length is 12 residues. With 10 bases removed from V and 3 bases from J, the gap between germline ends came to 12 bases. The CDR3 here is CAISRVDTEAFF. The CDR3 bases are TGTGCCATAAGTCGGGTCGACACTGAAGCTTTCTTT.

The rearrangement joins TRBV6-5 to TRBJ2-7; 8 bases line up with TRBD1. The CDR3 is made up of 13 amino acids. Germline loops: CDR1 MNHEY, CDR2 SVGAGI. The ends lost 4 bases at V and 4 bases at J; junction bases unmatched: 3. The CDR3 here is CASSSDREYEQYF. CDR3 bases: TGTGCCAGCAGTTCGGACAGGGAGTACGAGCAGTACTTC.

The sample holds one count of this clone. The V and J genes are TRBV6-1 and TRBJ1-3; D gene unclear. The germline V gene has CDR1 MNHNS and CDR2 SASEGT. Trimming pared 7 bases from V and 3 bases from J, leaving 7 bases between. The CDR3 extends over 12 amino acids. DNA of the CDR3: TGTGCCAGCACAGTTGATGGAAACACCATATATTTT. As protein: CASTVDGNTIYF.

Points on this clone: Other DNA sequences in the sample encode the same CDR3. This chain connects TRBV6-5 to TRBJ2-7; 11 bases fit TRBD2. Germline loops: CDR1 MNHEY, CDR2 SVGAGI. CDR3 size: 14 residues. J lost 3 bases, V lost 5 bases, and 3 bases had no gene match. The CDR3 here is CASSPGLADYEQYF. CDR3 bases: TGTGCCAGCAGTCCGGGACTAGCGGACTACGAGCAGTACTTC.

V is TRBV18 and J is TRBJ1-2; the match to TRBD1 covers 9 bases. The CDR3 contains 14 residues. V was clipped by 4 bases and J by 2 bases; unmatched bases: 2. Germline V CDR1 and CDR2: KGHSH, LQKENI. CDR3 nucleotides: TGTGCCAGCTCACAGGGACAGGGAAACTATGGCTACACCTTC. Translating gives CASSQGQGNYGYTF. Supplemented by reference TRBV18 and TRBJ1-2, the full variable domain reads NAGVMQNPRHLVRRRGQEARLRCSPMKGHSHVYWYRQLPEEGLKFMVYLQKENIIDESGMPKERFSAEFPKEGPSILRIQQVVRGDSAAYFCASSQGQGNYGYTFGSGTRLTVV.

As for this clone: A read error is possible here, since a much larger clone lies one base away. The same CDR3 arises from other DNA sequences in this sample as well. The chain has TRBV6-1 and TRBJ1-1; no reliable D call. CDR3 length equals 12 residues. Germline V gene lookup returns CDR1 MNHNS and CDR2 SASEGT. Trimming left V 2 bases short and J 4 bases short, with 5 bases between. This CDR3 reads CASSESGTEAFF. The CDR3 nucleotides are TGTGCCAGCAGTGAATCTGGCACTGAAGCTTTCTTT.

The chain employs TRBV5-6 and TRBJ2-1, with D possibly TRBD2 on 5 matching bases. From germline, CDR1 is SGHDT and CDR2 YYEEEE. The length of the CDR3 is 17 residues. V was trimmed by 2 bases and J by 2 bases, leaving 17 bases between them. The CDR3 nucleotides read TGTGCCAGCAGCTTATCGGTTGGGAGTATACCCTACAATGAGCAGTTCTTC. It is translated as CASSLSVGSIPYNEQFF.

The chain employs TRBV28 and TRBJ1-5, with D possibly matching TRBD1 (5 bases). V lost 6 bases and J 9 bases, leaving 12 bases between the germline ends. The germline V gene encodes CDR1 MDHEN and CDR2 SYDVKM. The CDR3 length is 12 residues. The CDR3: CASRKGGVPQHF. The CDR3 bases are TGTGCCAGCAGAAAGGGAGGGGTGCCCCAGCATTTT. The full variable domain, rest sourced from reference TRBV28 and TRBJ1-5, is DVKVTQSSRYLVKRTGEKVFLECVQDMDHENMFWYRQDPGLGLRLIYFSYDVKMKEKGDIPEGYSVSREKKERFSLILESASTNQTSMYLCASRKGGVPQHFGDGTRLSIL.

The chain uses TRBV29-1 and TRBJ2-1; TRBD1 matches at 10 bases. CDR1 and CDR2 (germline): SQVTM, ANQGSEA. V lost 4 bases and J lost 7; bases outside the gene matches: 10. This CDR3 spans 15 amino acids. The CDR3 nucleotides are TGCAGCGTTGGCCCCCGGGACAGGGGAGGAAATGAGCAGTTCTTC. Its protein is CSVGPRDRGGNEQFF.

This rearrangement joins TRBV12-5 to TRBJ2-7; D might be TRBD2 (5 bases). V was clipped by 0 bases and J by 7 bases, with 16 bases between them. Germline CDR1 reads LGHNT; CDR2 reads FRNRAP. This CDR3 comprises 15 residues. Here the CDR3 reads CASGLVLAGGGEQYF. The CDR3 DNA reads as TGTGCTAGTGGTTTGGTACTCGCCGGAGGTGGGGAGCAGTACTTC.